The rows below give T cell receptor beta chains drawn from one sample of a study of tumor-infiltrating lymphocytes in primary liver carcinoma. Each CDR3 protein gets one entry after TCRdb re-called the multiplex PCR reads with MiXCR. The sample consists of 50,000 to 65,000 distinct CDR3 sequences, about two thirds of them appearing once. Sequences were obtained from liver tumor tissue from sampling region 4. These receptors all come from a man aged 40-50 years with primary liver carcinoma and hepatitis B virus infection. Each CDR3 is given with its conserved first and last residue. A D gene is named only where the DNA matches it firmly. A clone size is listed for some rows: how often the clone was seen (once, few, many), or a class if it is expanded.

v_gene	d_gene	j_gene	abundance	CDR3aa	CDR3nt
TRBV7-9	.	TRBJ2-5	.	CTSSRTGTQETQYF	TGTACCAGCAGTCGAACAGGGACCCAGGAGACCCAGTACTTC
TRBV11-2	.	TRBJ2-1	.	CASSLSAGIDWVSFF	TGTGCCAGCAGCTTAAGTGCGGGAATCGACTGGGTGTCGTTCTTC
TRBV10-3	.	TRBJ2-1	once	CAISEQRLYSEQFF	TGTGCCATCAGCGAACAGCGGTTGTACAGTGAGCAGTTCTTC
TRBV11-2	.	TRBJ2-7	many	CASSLSELASEYF	TGTGCCAGCAGCTTAAGTGAGCTAGCGTCGGAGTACTTC
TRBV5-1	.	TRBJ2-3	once	CASSLGVRTDTQYF	TGCGCCAGCAGCTTGGGGGTGCGCACAGATACGCAATATTTT
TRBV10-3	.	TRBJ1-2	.	CAVSESSGDYGYTF	TGTGCCGTCAGTGAGTCGTCAGGGGACTATGGCTACACCTTC
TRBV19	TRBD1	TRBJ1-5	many	CASSMGTVSNQPQHF	TGTGCCAGTAGCATGGGGACAGTTAGCAATCAGCCCCAGCATTTT
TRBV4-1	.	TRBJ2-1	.	CASSQGFRESSKYNEQFF	TGCGCCAGTAGCCAAGGCTTCCGGGAGTCATCTAAGTACAATGAGCAGTTCTTC
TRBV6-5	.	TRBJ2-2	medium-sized	CATGMNTGELFF	TGTGCCACCGGGATGAACACCGGGGAGCTGTTTTTT
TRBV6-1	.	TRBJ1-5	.	CASSEARKGAPAF	TGTGCCAGCAGTGAGGCGAGAAAAGGCGCCCCAGCATTT
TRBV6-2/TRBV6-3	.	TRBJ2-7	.	CASSYGSPRYDQYF	TGTGCCAGCAGTTACGGGTCTCCCCGGTATGATCAGTACTTC
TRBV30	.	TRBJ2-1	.	CALEWYSEQFF	TGTGCCTTAGAGTGGTACAGTGAGCAGTTCTTC
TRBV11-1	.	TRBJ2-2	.	CASSPGVGANTGELFF	TGTGCCAGCAGCCCGGGGGTCGGGGCGAACACCGGGGAGCTGTTTTTT
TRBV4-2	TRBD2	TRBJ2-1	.	CASRLRTSDCYEQFF	TGTGCCAGCAGATTACGGACTAGCGACTGCTATGAGCAGTTCTTC
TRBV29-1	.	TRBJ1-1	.	CSIERCMNTEAFF	TGCAGCATTGAACGGTGTATGAACACTGAAGCTTTCTTT
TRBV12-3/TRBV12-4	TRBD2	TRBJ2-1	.	CVSSPTGTSGIEEQFF	TGTGTCAGCAGTCCAACCGGGACTAGCGGGATCGAGGAGCAGTTCTTC
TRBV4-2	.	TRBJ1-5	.	CASNQAWTPNQPQHF	TGTGCCAGCAACCAGGCTTGGACCCCAAATCAGCCCCAGCATTTT
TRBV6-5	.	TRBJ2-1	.	CASRSSVLTSFDEQFF	TGTGCCAGCAGATCTTCCGTGCTGACCTCGTTCGATGAGCAGTTCTTC